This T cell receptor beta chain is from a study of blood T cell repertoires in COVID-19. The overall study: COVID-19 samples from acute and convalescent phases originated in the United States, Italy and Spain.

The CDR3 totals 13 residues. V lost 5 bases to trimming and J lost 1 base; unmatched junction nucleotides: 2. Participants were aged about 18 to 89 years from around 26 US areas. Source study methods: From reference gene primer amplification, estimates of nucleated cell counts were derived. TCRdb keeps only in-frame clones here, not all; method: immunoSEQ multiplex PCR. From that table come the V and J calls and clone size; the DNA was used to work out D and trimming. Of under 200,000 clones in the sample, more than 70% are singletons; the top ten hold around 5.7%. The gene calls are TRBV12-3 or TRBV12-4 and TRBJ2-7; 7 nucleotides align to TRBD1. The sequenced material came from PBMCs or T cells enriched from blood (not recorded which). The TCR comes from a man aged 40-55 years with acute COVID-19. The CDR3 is CASSPGQSYEQYF. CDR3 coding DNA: TGTGCCAGCAGTCCGGGACAGTCCTACGAGCAGTACTTC.